This is a list of T cell receptor beta chains from one sample in a study of cytomegalovirus exposure and HLA in healthy donors. The method was immunoSEQ multiplex PCR; TCRdb's version includes in-frame clones alone and lacks a portion of them. In the table there are 100,000 or so clones, about 79% of which are singletons. The sample taken for sequencing was PBMCs. The receptors come from a female donor in good health and CMV-seropositive. Each CDR3 is given without its conserved first and last residue.

TRBV7-2	TRBJ2-3	ASSPKAARMIYTDTQY
TRBV6-5	TRBJ1-1	ASSYVANTEAF
TRBV10-2	TRBJ2-5	ASSELASGRETQY
TRBV29-1	TRBJ2-2	SVDGGYTGELF
TRBV7-9	TRBJ2-4	ASSLLAGLAKNSQY
TRBV2	TRBJ2-7	ASSRTGGSHEQY
TRBV25-1	TRBJ2-7	ASSMGRGVW
TRBV5-6	TRBJ2-2	ASTLGGTGELF
TRBV7-2	TRBJ1-2	ASSKAWGTPIDYT
TRBV5-1	TRBJ1-1	ASSLSQNTEAF
TRBV7-6	TRBJ2-5	ASSLGRQETQY